One sample yielded the 12 T cell receptor beta chains listed below, sequenced in a study of blood T cell repertoires in COVID-19. Sequencing was performed with immunoSEQ multiplex PCR; in TCRdb, only in-frame clones are kept and a portion is missing. The data show 150,000 or so clones, approximately 88% seen once. Source material: PBMCs or T cells enriched from blood (not recorded which). The receptors stem from a woman aged 55-69 years who had recovered from COVID-19.

This rearrangement joins TRBV28 to TRBJ2-1; TRBD2 matches at 7 bases. The length of the CDR3 is 13 residues. Trimming at V came to 6 bases and at J to 10 bases, leaving 9 bases not matched to a gene. Germline loops: CDR1 MDHEN, CDR2 SYDVKM. The CDR3 DNA is TGTGCCAGCAGCGGGAGGCCAAGACTAGAGCAGTTCTTC. It encodes CASSGRPRLEQFF. Supplemented by reference TRBV28 and TRBJ2-1, the full variable domain reads DVKVTQSSRYLVKRTGEKVFLECVQDMDHENMFWYRQDPGLGLRLIYFSYDVKMKEKGDIPEGYSVSREKKERFSLILESASTNQTSMYLCASSGRPRLEQFFGPGTRLTVL.

This clone was picked up one time. The V and J genes are TRBV6-2 or TRBV6-3 and TRBJ2-7; TRBD2 might be the D (5 bases). Germline V gene data show CDR1 as MNHEY and CDR2 as SVGEGT. Trimming removed 0 bases at V and 0 bases at J, with 9 bases between. This CDR3 region has 15 residues. The CDR3 here is CASSYSQRSSYEQYF. The CDR3, as DNA: TGTGCCAGCAGTTACTCTCAGCGGAGCTCCTACGAGCAGTACTTC.

The chain employs TRBV27 and TRBJ1-4, with D possibly matching TRBD1 (6 bases). CDR1 and CDR2 from the germline V gene are MNHEY and SMNVEV (reference sequence). V was cut by 5 bases and J by 4 bases, with 14 bases left in between. The CDR3 is 15 amino acids. The CDR3 loop is CASSTGGLVNEKLFF. For the CDR3, the DNA is TGTGCCAGCAGTACCGGGGGGCTCGTTAATGAAAAACTGTTTTTT.

The rearrangement uses TRBV6-5 and TRBJ1-3, with D perhaps matching TRBD1 (5 bases). The CDR3 contains 14 residues. The germline V and J ends were trimmed by 6 bases and 4 bases, with 13 bases remaining between them. From germline, CDR1 is MNHEY and CDR2 SVGAGI. The CDR3 DNA reads as TGTGCCAGCAGCCGCACGACAGAGGGAAACACCATATATTTT. This encodes CASSRTTEGNTIYF.

CDR3 residues: CASSYLDTTNPQETQYF. CDR3 bases: TGTGCCAGCAGTTACTTGGACACCACAAACCCCCAAGAGACCCAGTACTTC. The chain employs TRBV6-2 or TRBV6-3 and TRBJ2-5; maybe TRBD1 (5 bases). This CDR3 spans 17 amino acids. Germline loops: CDR1 MNHEY, CDR2 SVGEGT. The V end was cut by 1 base, the J end by 1 base, with 16 bases between.

V and J are TRBV30 and TRBJ2-2; D is possibly TRBD1 (6 bases). Trimming shortened V by 3 bases and J by 0 bases, and 11 bases separated the two germline ends. Germline lookup yields CDR1 GTSNPN and CDR2 SVGIG (reference sequence). CDR3 size: 15 residues. The CDR3 is CAWREQGSNTGELFF. CDR3 DNA sequence: TGTGCCTGGAGGGAACAGGGTTCGAACACCGGGGAGCTGTTTTTT.

This clone showed up just once. The CDR3, as DNA: TGCGCCAGCAGCTCCCTAGCGGGGGTAACAGATACGCAGTATTTT. This codes for CASSSLAGVTDTQYF. This chain joins TRBV5-1 and TRBJ2-3; 10 nucleotides line up with TRBD2. From germline, CDR1 is SGHRS and CDR2 YFSETQ. This CDR3 contains 15 residues. The ends lost 3 bases at V and 3 bases at J; junction bases unmatched: 4.

V usage is TRBV2 and J usage is TRBJ1-2; 8 bases align to TRBD1. This CDR3 spans 13 amino acids. Germline assignment: CDR1 SNHLY and CDR2 FYNNEI. V lost 6 bases to trimming and J lost 7 bases; unmatched junction nucleotides: 7. The CDR3: CASRPTGESGYTF. Here the CDR3 DNA reads TGTGCCAGCAGACCGACAGGGGAGAGTGGCTACACCTTC.

The chain has TRBV5-1 and TRBJ1-4, with D perhaps TRBD1 (6 bases). V was pared by 4 bases and J by 8 bases, with 18 bases between. The CDR3 extends over 15 amino acids. CDR1 SGHRS and CDR2 YFSETQ come from the germline V gene. CDR3: CASSPAGAGREKLFF. The CDR3 region has the DNA TGCGCCAGCAGCCCCGCGGGGGCGGGTAGGGAAAAACTGTTTTTT.

V is TRBV21-1 and J is TRBJ1-2; TRBD1 is taken as the D call from the table, unchecked against the DNA. TRBV21-1 is a known pseudogene. The CDR3 is 14 amino acids. CDR3 in amino acids: CASSYRRSNYGYTF. The CDR3 DNA sequence: TGTGCCAGCAGCTACAGGAGATCTAACTATGGCTACACCTTC.

This clone came up once. The rearrangement joins TRBV7-2 to TRBJ2-5; 8 bases align to TRBD1. Germline lookup yields CDR1 SGHTA and CDR2 FQGNSA. There are 16 residues in the CDR3. J gave up 2 bases and V 5 bases, and 10 bases lay outside the gene matches. The CDR3 DNA is TGTGCCAGCAGCGTTGCCTCCGGGACAGGACAAGAGACCCAGTACTTC. This sequence encodes CASSVASGTGQETQYF.

This chain uses TRBV30 with TRBJ2-3, with no clear D. Germline V CDR1 and CDR2: GTSNPN, SVGIG (reference sequence). Trimming stripped 5 bases from V and 2 bases from J, with 8 bases between. The CDR3 covers 12 residues. CDR3 residues: CAWDIATDTQYF. The CDR3 DNA follows: TGTGCCTGGGATATAGCCACAGATACGCAGTATTTT.